This is a list of T cell receptor beta chains from one sample in a study of Ad26.COV2.S vaccination and SARS-CoV-2 variants. This table comes from immunoSEQ multiplex PCR, and its TCRdb copy is limited to in-frame clones, with some not included. The table includes 300,000 to 500,000 clones, about 88% detected once. Sequenced material: peripheral blood, taken in a trial of Ad26.COV2.S vaccine versus placebo. The source is a person aged 18-60 years who received the Ad26.COV2.S COVID-19 vaccine or a placebo. Both conserved end residues are trimmed from each CDR3. Each record gives: CDR3 protein, V gene, D gene. A D gene is named only where the DNA matches it firmly.

CDR3: ASSLVRQGREYEQY
V: TRBV5-6
D: NA

CDR3: AISEFLGTGANQPQH
V: TRBV10-3
D: TRBD1

CDR3: ASSASGTGTNIQY
V: TRBV9
D: TRBD1

CDR3: ASSVEGLNEKLF
V: TRBV9
D: NA

CDR3: ASSQDRGLNTEAF
V: TRBV4-1
D: NA

CDR3: ASSLTGDQPQH
V: TRBV7-9
D: TRBD1

CDR3: ASSLSAFNAEAF
V: TRBV7-9
D: NA

CDR3: ASSFTGQDEKLF
V: TRBV27
D: TRBD1

CDR3: ASSQERGGFQETQY
V: TRBV4-1
D: TRBD2

CDR3: ASSSDSGNTIY
V: TRBV2
D: NA

CDR3: AWRGWTSGGSYNEQF
V: TRBV30
D: TRBD2

CDR3: ASSFSEGYEQY
V: TRBV5-4
D: NA

CDR3: ASSLDRGQPDTQY
V: TRBV5-4
D: TRBD1